These T cell receptor beta chains were read from a single sample in a study of T cells after yellow fever vaccination. TCRdb reanalysed the 5' RACE reads using MiXCR and keeps one entry per CDR3 protein. The sample contains 500,000 to 650,000 distinct CDR3 sequences, about a sixth of which appear only once. This sample comprised PBMCs, obtained 4 to 5 days after the first yellow fever vaccination. The receptor source for this set is a man between 18 and 29 years old who received the YFV17D yellow fever vaccine. CDR3s include the opening cysteine and the closing phenylalanine or tryptophan. D genes are given only for firm matches. Size tells how often a clone was seen (once, few, many) or the class of an expanded clone, and some rows leave it out.

d_call,j_call,v_call,clone_size,cdr3_aa,cdr3_nt
TRBD2,TRBJ2-5,TRBV10-3,.,CAISSPGLAGNKEETQYF,TGTGCCATCAGTAGCCCGGGACTAGCGGGGAATAAAGAAGAGACCCAGTACTTC
.,TRBJ2-7,TRBV7-2,.,CASSSLGRGQDEQYF,TGTGCCAGCAGCTCCTTGGGGAGGGGGCAGGACGAGCAGTACTTC
TRBD1,TRBJ2-7,TRBV6-2/TRBV6-3,.,CASSYHRGYEQYF,TGTGCCAGCAGTTATCACAGGGGCTACGAGCAGTACTTC
.,TRBJ2-3,TRBV5-4,.,CASSLGRGDSTDTQYF,TGTGCCAGCAGCCTAGGGAGAGGGGATAGCACAGATACGCAGTATTTT
.,TRBJ2-7,TRBV7-2,few,CASNSGGGQYSYEQYF,TGTGCCAGCAACAGTGGGGGCGGACAGTACTCCTACGAGCAGTACTTC
.,TRBJ1-2,TRBV27,few,CASSGFANYGYTF,TGTGCCAGCTCGGGTTTCGCTAACTATGGCTACACCTTC
.,TRBJ2-4,TRBV15,many,CATSRVKDRNIQYF,TGTGCCACCAGCAGAGTTAAGGACAGAAACATTCAGTACTTC
.,TRBJ1-1,TRBV20-1,.,CSSREGGTEAFF,TGCAGTTCCAGGGAGGGGGGGACTGAAGCTTTCTTT
.,TRBJ2-4,TRBV7-2,many,CASSSTLGGAAKNIQYF,TGTGCCAGCAGTTCGACCCTAGGGGGGGCGGCCAAAAACATTCAGTACTTC
TRBD1,TRBJ2-1,TRBV28,.,CASSNPGTGVNEQFF,TGTGCCAGCAGTAACCCCGGGACAGGGGTTAATGAGCAGTTCTTC
TRBD2,TRBJ2-5,TRBV9,.,CASSVGLAGRDIQETQYF,TGTGCCAGCAGCGTAGGACTAGCGGGGAGAGATATCCAAGAGACCCAGTACTTC
.,TRBJ2-6,TRBV7-9,.,CASSRGQSGANVLTF,TGTGCCAGCAGCCGGGGACAATCTGGGGCCAACGTCCTGACTTTC
.,TRBJ2-3,TRBV6-4,.,CASSDRLGPSTDTQYF,TGTGCCAGCAGTGACCGTCTCGGACCTAGCACAGATACGCAGTATTTT
.,TRBJ2-3,TRBV5-5,.,CASSLTPGGPDTQYF,TGTGCCAGCAGCCTGACACCAGGGGGGCCAGATACGCAGTATTTT
.,TRBJ1-2,TRBV6-5,.,CATRGLSYGYTF,TGTGCCACCCGAGGTTTGAGCTATGGCTACACCTTC
.,TRBJ2-7,TRBV7-6,.,CASSSRGSYEQYF,TGTGCCAGCAGCTCTAGGGGCTCCTACGAGCAGTACTTC
.,TRBJ2-7,TRBV5-1,few,CASSFGATASYEQYF,TGCGCCAGCAGCTTTGGTGCAACCGCTTCCTACGAGCAGTACTTC
TRBD1,TRBJ2-5,TRBV20-1,.,CCASGGTGGVSQETQYF,TGCTGTGCTAGTGGAGGGACAGGGGGCGTATCTCAAGAGACCCAGTACTTC
.,TRBJ1-2,TRBV12-3/TRBV12-4,few,CASSWTANYGYTF,TGTGCCAGCAGTTGGACGGCTAACTATGGCTACACCTTC
.,TRBJ1-2,TRBV21-1,.,CASSKAGSVGGYTF,TGTGCCAGCAGCAAAGCAGGGAGCGTGGGTGGCTACACCTTC
.,TRBJ2-3,TRBV16,few,CASSPSLTDPDTQYF,TGTGCCAGCAGCCCGTCACTCACAGATCCAGATACGCAGTATTTT
TRBD1,TRBJ2-7,TRBV3-1,.,CASSPTGVGNEQYF,TGTGCCAGCAGCCCCACAGGGGTGGGGAACGAGCAGTACTTC
.,TRBJ1-1,TRBV6-1,.,CASSPGWRTEAFF,TGTGCCAGCAGCCCAGGGTGGCGCACTGAAGCTTTCTTT
.,TRBJ2-5,TRBV5-1,few,CASSFPASQETQYF,TGCGCCAGCAGCTTTCCGGCTTCACAAGAGACCCAGTACTTC
.,TRBJ1-3,TRBV6-1,.,CASTQPSAGNTIYF,TGTGCCAGCACCCAGCCAAGTGCTGGAAACACCATATATTTT
.,TRBJ2-5,TRBV6-2/TRBV6-3,.,CASSPHQGDRTQYF,TGTGCCAGCAGTCCACACCAAGGGGATAGGACCCAGTACTTC
TRBD1,TRBJ1-1,TRBV13,.,CASSWDRGRSSTEAFF,TGTGCCAGCAGTTGGGACAGGGGGCGCAGTAGCACTGAAGCTTTCTTT
.,TRBJ2-7,TRBV4-2,many,CASSQPLGKGHEQYF,TGTGCCAGCAGCCAACCACTTGGGAAGGGCCACGAGCAGTACTTC
TRBD1,TRBJ2-2,TRBV3-1,.,CASSQSGTGVSSGTGELFF,TGTGCCAGCAGCCAGAGCGGGACAGGGGTTTCGTCGGGTACCGGGGAGCTGTTTTTT
TRBD2,TRBJ2-7,TRBV6-5,few,CASSYSGISSYEQYF,TGTGCCAGCAGTTACAGCGGGATCAGCTCCTACGAGCAGTACTTC
.,TRBJ1-1,TRBV18,.,CASSPNQGMNTEAFF,TGTGCCAGCTCACCCAATCAGGGCATGAACACTGAAGCTTTCTTT
.,TRBJ2-5,TRBV5-1,.,CASSLVGVSETQYF,TGCGCCAGCAGCTTGGTAGGAGTCAGCGAGACCCAGTACTTC
.,TRBJ1-4,TRBV7-2,.,CASSLSTHPTNEKLFF,TGTGCCAGCAGCCTCTCCACACACCCTACTAATGAAAAACTGTTTTTT
.,TRBJ1-5,TRBV6-1,few,CASSQDGEEYQPQHF,TGTGCCAGCAGTCAGGACGGCGAGGAGTACCAGCCCCAGCATTTT
.,TRBJ1-1,TRBV5-1,few,CASRPGENTEAFF,TGCGCCAGCAGACCAGGGGAGAACACTGAAGCTTTCTTT
.,TRBJ2-1,TRBV24-1,.,CATSDLRDGYNEQFF,TGTGCCACCAGTGATTTGAGGGACGGGTACAATGAGCAGTTCTTC
TRBD2,TRBJ2-3,TRBV20-1,.,CSASGVVTSGKADTQYF,TGCAGTGCTAGCGGCGTCGTGACTAGCGGGAAGGCGGATACGCAGTATTTT
.,TRBJ1-6,TRBV12-3/TRBV12-4,.,CASSLTWDPYNSPLHF,TGTGCCAGCAGTTTAACGTGGGACCCCTATAATTCACCCCTCCACTTT
.,TRBJ1-1,TRBV10-3,few,CAISESSIRDTEAFF,TGTGCCATCAGTGAGTCGAGTATCCGCGACACTGAAGCTTTCTTT
.,TRBJ1-6,TRBV21-1,few,CASSSGTGVGNSPLHF,TGTGCCAGCAGCAGTGGGACAGGGGTTGGGAATTCACCCCTCCACTTT
.,TRBJ2-7,TRBV6-1,few,CASTGTLLLYEQYF,TGTGCCAGCACTGGGACCCTCCTCCTCTACGAGCAGTACTTC
.,TRBJ1-2,TRBV3-1,.,CASSLWGVPNYGYTF,TGTGCCAGCAGCCTCTGGGGTGTACCTAACTATGGCTACACCTTC
.,TRBJ2-3,TRBV4-2,.,CASSQYDLPATDTQYF,TGTGCCAGCAGCCAGTACGACTTACCAGCCACAGATACGCAGTATTTT
TRBD1,TRBJ2-3,TRBV5-1,.,CASSKGQLTDTQYF,TGCGCCAGCAGCAAGGGACAGCTCACAGATACGCAGTATTTT
TRBD1,TRBJ1-1,TRBV20-1,.,CSAREGTGEAFF,TGCAGTGCTAGAGAAGGGACAGGAGAAGCTTTCTTT
TRBD1,TRBJ1-2,TRBV2,.,CASSEGTGSAYGYTF,TGTGCCAGCAGTGAAGGGACAGGGAGTGCTTATGGCTACACCTTC
TRBD2,TRBJ2-7,TRBV4-1,few,CASSQERGLAGGYEQYF,TGCGCCAGCAGCCAAGAGAGGGGGCTAGCGGGGGGGTACGAGCAGTACTTC
TRBD1,TRBJ1-1,TRBV4-3,few,CASSQQYRGLEAFF,TGCGCCAGCAGCCAACAATACAGGGGACTTGAAGCTTTCTTT
.,TRBJ1-5,TRBV12-3/TRBV12-4,few,CASRLAESNQPQHF,TGTGCCAGCAGGTTAGCGGAAAGCAATCAGCCCCAGCATTTT
.,TRBJ2-5,TRBV6-2/TRBV6-3,.,CASTKKAWGETQYF,TGTGCCAGCACCAAGAAGGCCTGGGGGGAGACCCAGTACTTC
.,TRBJ1-5,TRBV18,few,CASSPGQPQDQPQHF,TGTGCCAGCTCACCCGGCCAGCCCCAAGATCAGCCCCAGCATTTT
.,TRBJ2-3,TRBV20-1,.,CSASGTSEDTQYF,TGCAGTGCTTCCGGGACCTCCGAAGATACGCAGTATTTT
.,TRBJ2-3,TRBV5-6,many,CASSLGSGRWDTQYF,TGTGCCAGCAGCTTGGGGTCAGGGAGGTGGGATACGCAGTATTTT
.,TRBJ1-2,TRBV5-4,.,CASSFQLAGYTF,TGTGCCAGCAGCTTTCAGCTCGCTGGCTACACCTTC
.,TRBJ1-1,TRBV23-1,few,CASSQPTSWGTEAFF,TGCGCCAGCAGTCAACCTACTAGTTGGGGCACTGAAGCTTTCTTT
.,TRBJ2-2,TRBV10-3,.,CAISGSQGRTGELFF,TGTGCCATCAGTGGGTCGCAGGGGCGCACCGGGGAGCTGTTTTTT
.,TRBJ2-5,TRBV7-2,few,CASTLQGSETQYF,TGTGCCAGCACCCTTCAAGGGTCAGAGACCCAGTACTTC
.,TRBJ1-1,TRBV12-3/TRBV12-4,.,CASRVGGGVTEAFF,TGTGCCAGCCGGGTTGGGGGCGGGGTCACTGAAGCTTTCTTT